These 5 T cell receptor beta chains were sequenced from one sample in a study of tumor-infiltrating lymphocytes in glioblastoma multiforme. Multiple V-beta primers and a C-beta primer amplified TCRB from RNA. Via MiXCR, TCRdb re-called the multiplex PCR reads, giving one row per CDR3 protein. The sample includes roughly 13,000 distinct CDR3 sequences, roughly 60% of them seen just once. Sequencing was carried out using brain tumor tissue. These receptors were collected from a male donor with glioblastoma.

In its sample, this clonotype was seen a few times. Sequence at one end of the junction differs from germline and may be a read error. The genes are TRBV12-3 or TRBV12-4 and TRBJ2-7; D is possibly TRBD2 (6 bases). The CDR3 spans 12 residues. In DNA form, the CDR3 reads TGCGCCAGCAGTTTAAGGCCGGGAGAGCAGTGCTTC. It specifies CASSLRPGEQCF.

CDR3 loop: CASSRGHGQETQYF. The CDR3, as DNA: TGTGCCAGCAGTCGAGGACACGGCCAAGAGACCCAGTACTTC. The chain has TRBV11-2 and TRBJ2-5, with a weak D call TRBD1 (5 bases). The CDR3 is 14 amino acids. Germline values: CDR1 SGHAT, CDR2 FQNNGV. V was trimmed by 6 bases and J by 1 base, leaving 12 bases between them.

Comments on this clonotype: The DNA is left out, because the CDR3 cannot be placed on it with certainty; the CDR3 is given as TCRdb lists it. The chain couples TRBV5-5 to TRBJ2-1; no DNA check was done on the table's D call, TRBD2. Germline lookup yields CDR1 SGHKS and CDR2 YYEKEE (reference sequence). Including both end residues, the CDR3 is 17 amino acids long. This chain's CDR3 is CASSPLDSGYSCNEQFF.

The chain uses TRBV20-1 and TRBJ2-1; D may match TRBD1 or TRBD2 (5 bases each). Germline V lookup: CDR1 DFQATT, CDR2 SNEGSKA (reference sequence). The CDR3 spans 16 residues. The V end was cut by 3 bases, the J end by 3 bases, with 18 bases between. CDR3 protein: CSARWDPLSGYNEQFF. Here the CDR3 DNA reads TGCAGTGCTAGGTGGGACCCCCTATCGGGCTACAATGAGCAGTTCTTC.

The chain couples TRBV11-2 to TRBJ2-2, with 7 bases that match TRBD2. CDR1 and CDR2 from the germline V gene are SGHAT and FQNNGV. Trimming removed 7 bases from V and 10 bases from J; junction bases left unmatched: 12. The CDR3 length is 14 residues. Here the CDR3 reads CASIHGLDPVELFF. CDR3 nucleotides: TGTGCCAGCATCCATGGACTAGACCCCGTGGAGCTGTTTTTT.